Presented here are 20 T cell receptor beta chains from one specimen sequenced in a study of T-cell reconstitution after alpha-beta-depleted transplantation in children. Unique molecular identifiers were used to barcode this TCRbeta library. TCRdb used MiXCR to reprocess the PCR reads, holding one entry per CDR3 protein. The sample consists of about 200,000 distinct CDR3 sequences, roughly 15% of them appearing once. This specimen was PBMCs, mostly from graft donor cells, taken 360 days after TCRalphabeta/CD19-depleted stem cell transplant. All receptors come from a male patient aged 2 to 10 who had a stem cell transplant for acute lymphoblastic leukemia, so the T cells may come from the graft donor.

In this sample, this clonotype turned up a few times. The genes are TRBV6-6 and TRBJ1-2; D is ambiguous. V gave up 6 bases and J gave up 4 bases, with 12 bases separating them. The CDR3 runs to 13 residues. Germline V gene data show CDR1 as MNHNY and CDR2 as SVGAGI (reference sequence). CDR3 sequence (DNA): TGTGCCAGCAGCACCACAGAGAGCTATGGCTACACCTTC. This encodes CASSTTESYGYTF.

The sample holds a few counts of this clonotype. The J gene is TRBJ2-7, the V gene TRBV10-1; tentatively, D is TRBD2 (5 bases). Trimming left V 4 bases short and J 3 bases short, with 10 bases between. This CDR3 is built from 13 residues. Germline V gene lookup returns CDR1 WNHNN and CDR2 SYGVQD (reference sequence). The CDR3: CASSAVGSYEQYF. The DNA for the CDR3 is TGCGCCAGCAGTGCTGTAGGGAGCTACGAGCAGTACTTC.

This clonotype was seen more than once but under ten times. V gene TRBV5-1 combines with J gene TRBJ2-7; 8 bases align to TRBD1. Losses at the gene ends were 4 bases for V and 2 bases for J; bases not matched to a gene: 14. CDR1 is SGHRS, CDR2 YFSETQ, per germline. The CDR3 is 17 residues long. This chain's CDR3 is CASSLGPSGQGPYEQYF. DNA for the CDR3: TGCGCCAGCAGCCTAGGCCCTTCTGGACAGGGTCCCTACGAGCAGTACTTC.

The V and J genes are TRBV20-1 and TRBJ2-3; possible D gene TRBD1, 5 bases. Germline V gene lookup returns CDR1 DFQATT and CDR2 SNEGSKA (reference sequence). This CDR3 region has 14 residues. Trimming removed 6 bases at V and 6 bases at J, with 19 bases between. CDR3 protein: CSARSRGVMDTQYF. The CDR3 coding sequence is TGCAGTGCCAGAAGTAGGGGCGTGATGGATACGCAGTATTTT.

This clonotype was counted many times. The CDR3 nucleotides are TGTGCCAGCAGCCAAGGGGTGGGCTATGGCTACACCTTC. Translated: CASSQGVGYGYTF. The rearrangement uses TRBV16 and TRBJ1-2; D unresolved. The germline V gene encodes CDR1 KGHSY and CDR2 FQNENV. CDR3 length: 13 residues. The ends were cut back, 2 bases at V and 4 bases at J, with 8 bases in the middle.

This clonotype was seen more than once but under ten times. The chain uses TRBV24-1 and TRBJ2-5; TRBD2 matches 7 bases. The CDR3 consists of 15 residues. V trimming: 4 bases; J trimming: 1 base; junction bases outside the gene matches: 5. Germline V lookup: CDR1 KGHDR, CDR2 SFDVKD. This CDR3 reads CATSEGTGGQETQYF. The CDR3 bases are TGTGCCACCAGTGAGGGTACGGGGGGCCAAGAGACCCAGTACTTC.

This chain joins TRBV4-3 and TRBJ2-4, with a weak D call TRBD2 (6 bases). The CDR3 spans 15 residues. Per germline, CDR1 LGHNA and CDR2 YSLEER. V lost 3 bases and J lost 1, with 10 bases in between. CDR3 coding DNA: TGCGCCAGCAGCCAGGGGACTGGGGCCAAAAACATTCAGTACTTC. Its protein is CASSQGTGAKNIQYF.

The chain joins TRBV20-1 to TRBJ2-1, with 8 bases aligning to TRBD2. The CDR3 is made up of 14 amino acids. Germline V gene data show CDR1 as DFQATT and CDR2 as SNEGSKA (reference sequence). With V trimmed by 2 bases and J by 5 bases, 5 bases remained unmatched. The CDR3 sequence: CSARTGTSDNEQFF. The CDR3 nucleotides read TGCAGTGCTAGAACCGGGACTAGTGACAATGAGCAGTTCTTC.

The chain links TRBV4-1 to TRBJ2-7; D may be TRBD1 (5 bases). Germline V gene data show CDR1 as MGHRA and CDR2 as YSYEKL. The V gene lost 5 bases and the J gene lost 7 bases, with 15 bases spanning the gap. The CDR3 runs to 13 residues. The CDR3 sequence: CASSTHLKGEQYF. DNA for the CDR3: TGCGCCAGCAGCACCCATTTAAAGGGGGAGCAGTACTTC.

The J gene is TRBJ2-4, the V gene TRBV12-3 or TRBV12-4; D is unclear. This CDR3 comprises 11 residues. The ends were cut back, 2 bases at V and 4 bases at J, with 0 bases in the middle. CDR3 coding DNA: TGTGCCAGCAGTTTAAAAAACATTCAGTACTTC. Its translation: CASSLKNIQYF.

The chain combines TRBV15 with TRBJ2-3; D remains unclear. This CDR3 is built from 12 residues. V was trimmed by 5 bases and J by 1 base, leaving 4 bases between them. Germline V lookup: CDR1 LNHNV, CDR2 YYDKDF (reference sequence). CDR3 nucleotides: TGTGCCACCAGCCTGCGCACAGATACGCAGTATTTT. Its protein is CATSLRTDTQYF. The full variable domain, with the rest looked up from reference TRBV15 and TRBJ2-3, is DAMVIQNPRYQVTQFGKPVTLSCSQTLNHNVMYWYQQKSSQAPKLLFHYYDKDFNNEADTPDNFQSRRPNTSFCFLDIRSPGLGDTAMYLCATSLRTDTQYFGPGTRLTVL.

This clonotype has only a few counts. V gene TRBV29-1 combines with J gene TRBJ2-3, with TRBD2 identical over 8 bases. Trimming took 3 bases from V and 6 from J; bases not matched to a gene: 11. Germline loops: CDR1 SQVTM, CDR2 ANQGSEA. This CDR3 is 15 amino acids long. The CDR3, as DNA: TGCAGCGTTGACGTTAGCGGGGCTAGCAGGGATACGCAGTATTTT. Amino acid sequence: CSVDVSGASRDTQYF.

This CDR3 is CAISDREDTQYF. The CDR3 DNA reads as TGTGCCATCAGTGATAGGGAAGATACGCAGTATTTT. V usage is TRBV10-3 and J usage is TRBJ2-3; D is uncertain. Trimming removed 3 bases at V and 5 bases at J, with 6 bases between. Germline loops: CDR1 ENHRY, CDR2 SYGVKD. The CDR3 runs to 12 residues.

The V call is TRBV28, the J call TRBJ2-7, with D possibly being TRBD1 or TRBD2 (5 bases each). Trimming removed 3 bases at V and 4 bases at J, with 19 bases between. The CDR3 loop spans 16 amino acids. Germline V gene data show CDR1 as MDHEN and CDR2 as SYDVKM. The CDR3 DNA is TGTGCCAGCAGTTTGAGATCTTGGGGCGCGGGTTACGAGCAGTACTTC. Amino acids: CASSLRSWGAGYEQYF.

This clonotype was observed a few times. The CDR3 DNA is TGTGCCAGCAGCCGAGGTACCCTCTTGACTAATGAAAAACTGTTTTTT. Its protein product is CASSRGTLLTNEKLFF. The rearrangement joins TRBV7-2 to TRBJ1-4; D is unresolved. The CDR3 runs to 16 residues. The V gene's germline CDR1 is SGHTA and CDR2 FQGNSA. The ends were cut back, 5 bases at V and 2 bases at J, with 15 bases in the middle.

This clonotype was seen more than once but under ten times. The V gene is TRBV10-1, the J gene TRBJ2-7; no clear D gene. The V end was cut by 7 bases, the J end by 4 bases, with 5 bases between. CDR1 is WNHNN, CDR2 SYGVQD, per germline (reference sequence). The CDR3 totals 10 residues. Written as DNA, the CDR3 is TGCGCCAGCACCGGTTACGAGCAGTACTTC. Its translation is CASTGYEQYF.

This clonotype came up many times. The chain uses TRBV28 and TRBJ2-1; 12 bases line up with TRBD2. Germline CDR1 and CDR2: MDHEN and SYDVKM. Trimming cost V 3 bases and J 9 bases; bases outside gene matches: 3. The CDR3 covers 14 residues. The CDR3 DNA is TGTGCCAGCAGTTTCGCTAGCGGGGGGGGTGAGCAGTTCTTC. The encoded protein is CASSFASGGGEQFF.

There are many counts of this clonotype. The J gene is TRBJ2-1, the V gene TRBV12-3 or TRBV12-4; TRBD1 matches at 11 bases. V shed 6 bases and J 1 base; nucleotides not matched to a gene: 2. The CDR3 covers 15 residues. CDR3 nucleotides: TGTGCCAGCAGCCGGGACAGGGGGTCCTACAATGAGCAGTTCTTC. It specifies CASSRDRGSYNEQFF.

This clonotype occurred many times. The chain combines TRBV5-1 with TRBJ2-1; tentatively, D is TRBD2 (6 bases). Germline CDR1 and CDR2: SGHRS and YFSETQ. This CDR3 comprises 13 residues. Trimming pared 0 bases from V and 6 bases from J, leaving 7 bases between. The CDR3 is CASSLGRGNEQFF. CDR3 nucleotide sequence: TGCGCCAGCAGCTTGGGGCGGGGCAATGAGCAGTTCTTC.

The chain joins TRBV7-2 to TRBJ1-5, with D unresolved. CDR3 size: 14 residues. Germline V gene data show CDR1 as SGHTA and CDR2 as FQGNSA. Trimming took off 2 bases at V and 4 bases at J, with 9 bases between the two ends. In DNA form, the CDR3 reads TGTGCCAGCAGCTTAAGGGCGGGGAATCAGCCCCAGCATTTT. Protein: CASSLRAGNQPQHF.